One sample yielded the 9 T cell receptor beta chains listed below, sequenced in a study of blood T cell repertoires in COVID-19. Sequencing used immunoSEQ multiplex PCR; TCRdb keeps in-frame clones, though not all of them. The sample holds under 300,000 clones, around nine tenths seen once. The sequencing sample was made of peripheral blood. Every receptor here comes from a woman between 65 and 79 years old with active or convalescent COVID-19.

The gene calls are TRBV3-1 (or the pseudogene TRBV3-2) and TRBJ2-4; the D is unclear. The germline gives CDR1 LGHDT, CDR2 YNNKEL (reference sequence). The CDR3 sequence is 14 residues long. V lost 6 bases to trimming and J lost 0 bases, with 9 bases between them. The CDR3 spells CASSSGLAKNIQYF. CDR3 nucleotide sequence: TGTGCCAGCAGTTCAGGTTTAGCCAAAAACATTCAGTACTTC.

The rearrangement links TRBV19 to TRBJ1-5, with D unresolved. The CDR3 is 13 amino acids. Trimming removed 3 bases at V and 7 bases at J, with 10 bases between. Germline CDR1 reads LNHDA; CDR2 reads SQIVND (reference sequence). The CDR3 coding sequence is TGTGCCAGTAGTATTCCTCCCGAGCAGCCCCAGCATTTT. Its translation: CASSIPPEQPQHF.

The chain couples TRBV11-2 to TRBJ2-5, with D uncertain. The CDR3 runs to 13 residues. V was pared by 4 bases and J by 5 bases, with 11 bases between. CDR1 is SGHAT, CDR2 FQNNGV, per germline. The chain's CDR3 is CASSSFNRETQYF. The DNA of the CDR3 is TGTGCCAGCAGCTCCTTTAATCGGGAGACCCAGTACTTC.

The V gene is TRBV7-3, the J gene TRBJ2-3; 9 nucleotides agree with TRBD1. This CDR3 comprises 15 residues. Germline V gene lookup returns CDR1 SGHTA and CDR2 FQGTGA. The J segment lost 2 bases and the V segment lost 5 bases, leaving 5 bases of the junction unmatched. In nucleotides, the CDR3 is TGTGCCAGCAGCCCGACAGGGGGGATCACAGATACGCAGTATTTT. Its translation is CASSPTGGITDTQYF.

The CDR3 region is CASSVRETQYF. As DNA, the CDR3 is TGTGCCAGCAGCGTGCGGGAGACCCAGTACTTC. The chain joins TRBV13 to TRBJ2-5; D unresolved. V gave up 5 bases and J gave up 5 bases, with 6 bases separating them. The CDR3 contains 11 residues. CDR1 and CDR2 from the germline V gene are PRHDT and FYEKMQ (reference sequence).

The V call is TRBV11-3, the J call TRBJ2-7; D is possibly TRBD2 (5 bases). Per germline, CDR1 SGHNT and CDR2 YENEEA. The V and J ends lost 5 bases and 3 bases respectively, with 11 bases between them. The CDR3 length is 13 residues. This chain's CDR3 is CASSGNGNYEQYF. CDR3 coding DNA: TGTGCCAGCAGCGGTAACGGGAACTACGAGCAGTACTTC.

This chain connects TRBV7-7 to TRBJ1-2, with no clear D. CDR1 is SSHAT and CDR2 is FNYEAQ in the germline V gene (reference sequence). V lost 5 bases and J 7 bases, leaving 14 bases between the germline ends. CDR3 size: 13 residues. The CDR3 DNA follows: TGTGCCAGCAGCCAAAAGGGAGATGGTGGCTACACCTTC. The encoded protein is CASSQKGDGGYTF.

This chain links TRBV4-1 with TRBJ1-1, with 8 nucleotides matching TRBD1. Per the germline V gene, CDR1 is MGHRA and CDR2 is YSYEKL. The CDR3 length is 14 residues. V lost 0 bases, J lost 10 bases, and 7 bases stayed unmatched. Here the CDR3 reads CASSQEEGTGLAFF. In DNA form, the CDR3 reads TGCGCCAGCAGCCAAGAAGAGGGGACAGGCCTAGCTTTCTTT.

This chain uses TRBV7-6 with TRBJ1-1, with 9 bases that match TRBD1. The CDR3 extends over 17 amino acids. The germline gives CDR1 SGHVS, CDR2 FNYEAQ. V dropped 5 bases and J dropped 0; count of bases not matched to a gene: 10. As DNA, the CDR3 is TGTGCCAGCAGCCCGGGACAGGGTGGAGGAATGAACACTGAAGCTTTCTTT. Translating gives CASSPGQGGGMNTEAFF.